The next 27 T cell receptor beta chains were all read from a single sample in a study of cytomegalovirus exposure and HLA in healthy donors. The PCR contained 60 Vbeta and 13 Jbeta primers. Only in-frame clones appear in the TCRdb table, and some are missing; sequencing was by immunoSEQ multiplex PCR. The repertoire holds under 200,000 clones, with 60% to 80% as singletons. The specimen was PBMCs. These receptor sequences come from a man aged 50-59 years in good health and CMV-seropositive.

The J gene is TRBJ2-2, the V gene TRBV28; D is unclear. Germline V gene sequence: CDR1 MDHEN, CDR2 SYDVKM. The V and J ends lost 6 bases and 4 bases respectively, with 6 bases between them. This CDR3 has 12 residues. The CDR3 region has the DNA TGTGCCAGCAGAAGCGCCACCGGGGAGCTGTTTTTT. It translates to CASRSATGELFF. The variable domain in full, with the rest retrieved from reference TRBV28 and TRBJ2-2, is DVKVTQSSRYLVKRTGEKVFLECVQDMDHENMFWYRQDPGLGLRLIYFSYDVKMKEKGDIPEGYSVSREKKERFSLILESASTNQTSMYLCASRSATGELFFGEGSRLTVL.

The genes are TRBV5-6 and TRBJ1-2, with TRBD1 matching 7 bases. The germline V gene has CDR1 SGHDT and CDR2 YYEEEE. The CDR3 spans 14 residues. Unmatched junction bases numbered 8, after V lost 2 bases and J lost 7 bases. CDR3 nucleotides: TGTGCCAGCAGCTTAGGACAGGCCGCTCCTGGCTACACCTTC. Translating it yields CASSLGQAAPGYTF.

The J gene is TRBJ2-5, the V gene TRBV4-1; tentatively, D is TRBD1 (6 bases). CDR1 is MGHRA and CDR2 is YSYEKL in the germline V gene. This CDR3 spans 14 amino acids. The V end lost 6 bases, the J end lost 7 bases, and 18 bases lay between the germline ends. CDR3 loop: CASRLGAKDGTQYF. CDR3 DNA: TGCGCCAGCAGGCTGGGGGCCAAAGATGGGACCCAGTACTTC.

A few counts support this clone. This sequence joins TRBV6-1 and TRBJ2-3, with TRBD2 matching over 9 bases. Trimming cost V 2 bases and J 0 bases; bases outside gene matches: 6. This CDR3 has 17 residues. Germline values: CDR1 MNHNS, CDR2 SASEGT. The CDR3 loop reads CASSERFLAGSTDTQYF. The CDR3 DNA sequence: TGTGCCAGCAGTGAAAGGTTCCTAGCGGGGAGCACAGATACGCAGTATTTT.

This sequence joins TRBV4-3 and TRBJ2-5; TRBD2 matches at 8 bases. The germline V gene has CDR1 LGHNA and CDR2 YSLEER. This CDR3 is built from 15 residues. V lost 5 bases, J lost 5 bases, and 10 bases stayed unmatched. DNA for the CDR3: TGCGCCAGCAGCTCAAGGGGGACTAGTGTGGAGACCCAGTACTTC. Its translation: CASSSRGTSVETQYF.

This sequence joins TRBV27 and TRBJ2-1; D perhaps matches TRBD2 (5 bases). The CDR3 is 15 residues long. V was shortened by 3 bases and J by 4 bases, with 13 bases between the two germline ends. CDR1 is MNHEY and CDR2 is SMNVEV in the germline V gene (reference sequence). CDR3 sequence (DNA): TGTGCCAGCAGTTTCGGGGAACCAGTTTACAATGAGCAGTTCTTC. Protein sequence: CASSFGEPVYNEQFF.

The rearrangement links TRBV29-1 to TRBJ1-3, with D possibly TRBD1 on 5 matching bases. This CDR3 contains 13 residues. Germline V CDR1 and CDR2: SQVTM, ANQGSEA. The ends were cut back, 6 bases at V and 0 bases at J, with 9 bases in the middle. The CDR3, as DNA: TGCAGCGTACAGGACATCTCTGGAAACACCATATATTTT. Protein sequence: CSVQDISGNTIYF.

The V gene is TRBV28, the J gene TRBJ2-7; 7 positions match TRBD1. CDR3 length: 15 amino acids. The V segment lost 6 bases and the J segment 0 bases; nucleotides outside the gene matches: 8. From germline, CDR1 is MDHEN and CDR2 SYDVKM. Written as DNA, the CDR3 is TGTGCCAGCAGGGAAGGGGGCTTGAGCTCCTACGAGCAGTACTTC. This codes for CASREGGLSSYEQYF.

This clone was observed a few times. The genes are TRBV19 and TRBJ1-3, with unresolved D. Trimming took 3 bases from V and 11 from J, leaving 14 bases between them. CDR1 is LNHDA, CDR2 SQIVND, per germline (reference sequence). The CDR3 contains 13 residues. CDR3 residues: CASSIGGVGAIYF. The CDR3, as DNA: TGTGCCAGTAGTATCGGCGGAGTTGGCGCCATATATTTT.

This CDR3 reads CASSLTGRTEAFF. In DNA, the CDR3 is TGCGCCAGCAGCTTGACAGGGCGGACTGAAGCTTTCTTT. This chain joins TRBV5-1 and TRBJ1-1; a possible D gene is TRBD1 (6 bases). Germline assignment: CDR1 SGHRS and CDR2 YFSETQ. V was shortened by 1 base and J by 5 bases, with 9 bases between the two germline ends. The CDR3 totals 13 residues.

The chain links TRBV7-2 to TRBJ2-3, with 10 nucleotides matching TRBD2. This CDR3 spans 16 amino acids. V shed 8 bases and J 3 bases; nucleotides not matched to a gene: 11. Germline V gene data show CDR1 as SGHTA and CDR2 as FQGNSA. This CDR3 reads CASVLTSGGATDTQYF. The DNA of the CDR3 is TGTGCCAGCGTTCTGACGAGCGGGGGGGCTACAGATACGCAGTATTTT.

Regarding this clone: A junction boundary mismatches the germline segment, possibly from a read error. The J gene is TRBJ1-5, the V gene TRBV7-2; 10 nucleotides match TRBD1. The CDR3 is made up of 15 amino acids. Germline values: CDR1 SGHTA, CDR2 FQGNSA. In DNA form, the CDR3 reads TGTGCCGGCAGCTTAGGGACAGGGGCGGGACAGCCCCAGCATTTT. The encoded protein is CAGSLGTGAGQPQHF. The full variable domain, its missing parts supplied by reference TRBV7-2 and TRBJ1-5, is GAGVSQSPSNKVTEKGKDVELRCDPISGHTALYWYRQSLGQGLEFLIYFQGNSAPDKSGLPSDRFSAERTGGSVSTLTIQRTQQEDSAVYLCAGSLGTGAGQPQHFGDGTRLSIL.

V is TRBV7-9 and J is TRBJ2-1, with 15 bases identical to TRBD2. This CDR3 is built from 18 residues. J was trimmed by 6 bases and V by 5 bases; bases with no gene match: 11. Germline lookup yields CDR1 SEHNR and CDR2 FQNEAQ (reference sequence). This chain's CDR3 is CASSPPGLAGGLTNEQFF. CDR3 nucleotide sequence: TGTGCCAGCAGCCCCCCGGGACTAGCGGGGGGCCTGACCAATGAGCAGTTCTTC.

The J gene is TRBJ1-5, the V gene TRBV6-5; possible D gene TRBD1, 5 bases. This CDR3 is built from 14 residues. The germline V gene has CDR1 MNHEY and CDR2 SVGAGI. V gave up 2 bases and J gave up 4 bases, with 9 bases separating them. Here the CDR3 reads CASSYGGGNQPQHF. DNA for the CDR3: TGTGCCAGCAGTTACGGGGGGGGAAATCAGCCCCAGCATTTT.

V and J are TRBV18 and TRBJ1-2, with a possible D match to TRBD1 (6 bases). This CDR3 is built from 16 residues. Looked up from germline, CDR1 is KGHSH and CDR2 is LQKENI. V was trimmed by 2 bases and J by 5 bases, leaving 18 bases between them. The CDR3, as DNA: TGTGCCAGCTCACCAAGACGGGGGCGGGAGGCATATGGCTACACCTTC. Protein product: CASSPRRGREAYGYTF.

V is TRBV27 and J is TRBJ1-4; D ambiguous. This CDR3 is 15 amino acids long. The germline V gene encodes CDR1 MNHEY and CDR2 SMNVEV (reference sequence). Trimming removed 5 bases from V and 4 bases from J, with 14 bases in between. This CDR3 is CASSTREQNNEKLFF. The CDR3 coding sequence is TGTGCCAGCAGTACGAGGGAACAGAATAATGAAAAACTGTTTTTT.

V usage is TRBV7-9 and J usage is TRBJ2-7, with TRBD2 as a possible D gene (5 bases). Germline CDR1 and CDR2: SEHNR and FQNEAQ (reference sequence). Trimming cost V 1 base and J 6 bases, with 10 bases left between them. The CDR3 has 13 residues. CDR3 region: CASSLEVRGEQYF. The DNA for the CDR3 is TGTGCCAGCAGCTTAGAGGTCCGGGGCGAGCAGTACTTC.

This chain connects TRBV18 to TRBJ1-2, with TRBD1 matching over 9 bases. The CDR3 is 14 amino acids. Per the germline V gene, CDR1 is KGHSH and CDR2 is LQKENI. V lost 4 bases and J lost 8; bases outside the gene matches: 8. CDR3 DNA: TGTGCCAGCTCACTGGGACAGGGAAAAAAAGGCTACACCTTC. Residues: CASSLGQGKKGYTF.

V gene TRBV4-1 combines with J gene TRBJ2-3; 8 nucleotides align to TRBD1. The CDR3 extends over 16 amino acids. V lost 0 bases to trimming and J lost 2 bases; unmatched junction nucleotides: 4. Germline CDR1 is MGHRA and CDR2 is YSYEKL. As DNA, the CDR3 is TGCGCCAGCAGCCAAGACTGGACAGGGCCCACAGATACGCAGTATTTT. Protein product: CASSQDWTGPTDTQYF.

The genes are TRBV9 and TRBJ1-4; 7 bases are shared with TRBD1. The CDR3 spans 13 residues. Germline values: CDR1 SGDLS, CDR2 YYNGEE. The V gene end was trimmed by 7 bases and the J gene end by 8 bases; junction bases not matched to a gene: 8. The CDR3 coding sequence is TGTGCCAGCCGACGACAGGGAAGAGAAAAACTGTTTTTT. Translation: CASRRQGREKLFF.

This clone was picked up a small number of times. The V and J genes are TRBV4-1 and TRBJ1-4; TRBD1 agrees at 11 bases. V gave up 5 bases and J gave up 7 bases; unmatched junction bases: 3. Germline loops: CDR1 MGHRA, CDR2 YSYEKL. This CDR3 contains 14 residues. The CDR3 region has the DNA TGCGCCAGCAGCTACGGGACAGGGGGTGAAAAACTGTTTTTT. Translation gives CASSYGTGGEKLFF.

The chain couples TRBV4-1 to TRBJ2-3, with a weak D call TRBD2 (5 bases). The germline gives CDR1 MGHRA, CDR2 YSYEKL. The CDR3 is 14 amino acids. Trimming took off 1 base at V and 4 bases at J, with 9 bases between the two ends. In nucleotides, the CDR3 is TGCGCCAGCAGCCAAGCGGGGTCGGCAGATACGCAGTATTTT. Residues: CASSQAGSADTQYF.

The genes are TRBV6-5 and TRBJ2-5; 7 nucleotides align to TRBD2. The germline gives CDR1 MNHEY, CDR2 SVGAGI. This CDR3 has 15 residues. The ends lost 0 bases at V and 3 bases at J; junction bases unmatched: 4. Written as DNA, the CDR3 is TGTGCCAGCAGTTACTCGGGGGGGGTTGAAGAGACCCAGTACTTC. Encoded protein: CASSYSGGVEETQYF.

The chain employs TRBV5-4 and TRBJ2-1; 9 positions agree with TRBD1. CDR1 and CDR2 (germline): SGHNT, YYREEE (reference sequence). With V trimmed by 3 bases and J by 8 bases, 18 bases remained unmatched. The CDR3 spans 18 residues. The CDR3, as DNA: TGTGCCAGCAGCTCGGCGGTTTTTGTGACAGGGGGGAGCGATGAGCAGTTCTTC. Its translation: CASSSAVFVTGGSDEQFF.

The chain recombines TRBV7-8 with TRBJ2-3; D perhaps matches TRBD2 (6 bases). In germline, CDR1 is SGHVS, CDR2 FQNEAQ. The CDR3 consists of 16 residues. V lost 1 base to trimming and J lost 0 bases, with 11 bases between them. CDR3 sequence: CASSLVPGTSTDTQYF. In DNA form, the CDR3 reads TGTGCCAGCAGCTTAGTCCCCGGGACTAGCACAGATACGCAGTATTTT.

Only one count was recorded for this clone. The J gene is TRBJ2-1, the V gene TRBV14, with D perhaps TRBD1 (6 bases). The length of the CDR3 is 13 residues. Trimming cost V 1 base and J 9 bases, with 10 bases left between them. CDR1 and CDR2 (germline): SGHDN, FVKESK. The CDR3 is CASSQGWGREQFF. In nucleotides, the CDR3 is TGTGCCAGCAGCCAAGGTTGGGGGCGTGAGCAGTTCTTC.

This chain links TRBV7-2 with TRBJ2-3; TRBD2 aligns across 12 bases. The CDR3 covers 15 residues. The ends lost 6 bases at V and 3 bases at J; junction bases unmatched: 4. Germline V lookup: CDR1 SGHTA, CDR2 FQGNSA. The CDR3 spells CASRILAGGTDTQYF. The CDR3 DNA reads TGTGCCAGCAGGATACTAGCGGGGGGTACAGATACGCAGTATTTT.